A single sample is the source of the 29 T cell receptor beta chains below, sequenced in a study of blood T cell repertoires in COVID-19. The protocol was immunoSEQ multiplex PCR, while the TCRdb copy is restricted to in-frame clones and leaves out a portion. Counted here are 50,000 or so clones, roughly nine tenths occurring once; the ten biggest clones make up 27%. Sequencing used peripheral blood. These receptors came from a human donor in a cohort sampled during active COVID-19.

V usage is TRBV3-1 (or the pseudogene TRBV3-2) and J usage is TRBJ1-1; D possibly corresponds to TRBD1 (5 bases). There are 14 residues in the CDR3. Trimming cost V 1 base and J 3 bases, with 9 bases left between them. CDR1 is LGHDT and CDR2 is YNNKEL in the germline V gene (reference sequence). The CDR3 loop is CASSQAPGDTEAFF. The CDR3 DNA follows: TGTGCCAGCAGCCAAGCGCCGGGGGACACTGAAGCTTTCTTT.

CDR3 nucleotide sequence: TGTGCCAGCAGCTCCTTGGGCGGGGCGTCTGGAAACACCATATATTTT. Its translation: CASSSLGGASGNTIYF. This chain connects TRBV7-8 to TRBJ1-3; tentative D call: TRBD1 (5 bases). Trimming took 4 bases from V and 1 from J, leaving 14 bases between them. CDR3 length: 16 residues. Germline CDR1 and CDR2: SGHVS and FQNEAQ.

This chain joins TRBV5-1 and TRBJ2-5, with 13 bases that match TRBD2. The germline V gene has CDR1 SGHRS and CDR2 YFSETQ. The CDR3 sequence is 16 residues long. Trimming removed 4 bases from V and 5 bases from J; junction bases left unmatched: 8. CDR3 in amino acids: CASSSTSGGAFETQYF. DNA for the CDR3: TGCGCCAGCAGCAGTACTAGCGGGGGGGCCTTCGAGACCCAGTACTTC.

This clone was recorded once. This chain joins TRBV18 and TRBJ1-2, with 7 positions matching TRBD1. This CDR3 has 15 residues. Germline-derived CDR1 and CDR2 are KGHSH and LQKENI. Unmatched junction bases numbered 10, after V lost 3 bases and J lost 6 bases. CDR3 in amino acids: CASSPTAGQIDGYTF. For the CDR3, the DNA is TGTGCCAGCTCACCTACCGCGGGACAGATAGATGGCTACACCTTC.

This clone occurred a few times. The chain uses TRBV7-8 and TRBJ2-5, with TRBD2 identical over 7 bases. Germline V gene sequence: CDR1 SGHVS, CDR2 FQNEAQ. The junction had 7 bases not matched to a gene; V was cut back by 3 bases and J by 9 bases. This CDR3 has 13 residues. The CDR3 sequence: CASSLGRVGAQYF. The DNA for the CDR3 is TGTGCCAGCAGCTTGGGGAGGGTTGGGGCCCAGTACTTC.

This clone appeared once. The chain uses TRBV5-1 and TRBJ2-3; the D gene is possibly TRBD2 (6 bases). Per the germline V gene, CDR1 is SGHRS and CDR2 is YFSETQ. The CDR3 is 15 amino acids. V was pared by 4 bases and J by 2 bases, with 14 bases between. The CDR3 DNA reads TGCGCCAGCAGCGGCGGTAGCGGTGACACAGATACGCAGTATTTT. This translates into CASSGGSGDTDTQYF.

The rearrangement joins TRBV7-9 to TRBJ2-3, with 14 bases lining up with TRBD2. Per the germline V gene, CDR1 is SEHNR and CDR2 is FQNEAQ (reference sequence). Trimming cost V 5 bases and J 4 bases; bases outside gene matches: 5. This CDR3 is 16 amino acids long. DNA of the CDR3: TGTGCCAGCAGCCGGGGACTAGCGGGAGACTCAGATACGCAGTATTTT. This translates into CASSRGLAGDSDTQYF.

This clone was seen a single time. The CDR3 sequence is CASSFSDSPLHF. CDR3 in DNA: TGTGCCAGCAGCTTTTCAGATTCACCCCTCCACTTT. The chain links TRBV13 to TRBJ1-6; D is unresolved. Germline CDR1 reads PRHDT; CDR2 reads FYEKMQ (reference sequence). Trimming removed 3 bases from V and 8 bases from J, with 5 bases in between. This CDR3 region has 12 residues.

This chain's CDR3 is CASSFPGSTDTQYF. The CDR3 nucleotides read TGTGCCAGCAGCTTTCCAGGAAGCACAGATACGCAGTATTTT. V usage is TRBV7-2 and J usage is TRBJ2-3; D remains unclear. The CDR3 has 14 amino acids. V shed 3 bases and J shed 0 bases, with 7 bases lying between them. Germline V gives CDR1 SGHTA, CDR2 FQGNSA.

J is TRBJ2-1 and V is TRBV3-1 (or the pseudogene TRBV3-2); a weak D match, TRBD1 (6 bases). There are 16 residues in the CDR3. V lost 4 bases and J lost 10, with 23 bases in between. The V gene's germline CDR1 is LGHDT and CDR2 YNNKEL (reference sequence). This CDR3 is CASSPRTVRSGDEQFF. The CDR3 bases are TGTGCCAGCAGCCCTCGGACAGTACGATCTGGAGACGAGCAGTTCTTC.

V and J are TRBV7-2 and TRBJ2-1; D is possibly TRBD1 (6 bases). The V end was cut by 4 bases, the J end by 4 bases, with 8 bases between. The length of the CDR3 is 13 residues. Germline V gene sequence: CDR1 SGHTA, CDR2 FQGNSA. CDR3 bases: TGTGCCAGCAGCTCCGGACAGTACAATGAGCAGTTCTTC. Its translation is CASSSGQYNEQFF.

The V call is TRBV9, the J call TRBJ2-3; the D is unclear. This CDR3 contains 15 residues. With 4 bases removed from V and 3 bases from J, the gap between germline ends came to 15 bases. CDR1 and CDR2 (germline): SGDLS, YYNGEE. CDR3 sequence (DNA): TGTGCCAGCAGCCCGGAGCTTGCAGCAACAGATACGCAGTATTTT. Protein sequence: CASSPELAATDTQYF.

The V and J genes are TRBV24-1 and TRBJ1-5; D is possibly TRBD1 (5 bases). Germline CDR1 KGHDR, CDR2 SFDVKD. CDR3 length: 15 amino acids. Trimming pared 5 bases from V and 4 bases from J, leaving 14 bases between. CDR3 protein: CATSGQDSSNQPQHF. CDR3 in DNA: TGTGCCACCAGTGGTCAAGACAGTTCGAATCAGCCCCAGCATTTT.

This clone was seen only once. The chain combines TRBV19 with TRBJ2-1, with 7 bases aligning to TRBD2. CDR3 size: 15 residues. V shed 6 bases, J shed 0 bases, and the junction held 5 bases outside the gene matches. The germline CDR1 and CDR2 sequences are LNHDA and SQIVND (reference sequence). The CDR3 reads CASSGWGGSYNEQFF. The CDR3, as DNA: TGTGCCAGTAGCGGTTGGGGGGGCTCCTACAATGAGCAGTTCTTC.

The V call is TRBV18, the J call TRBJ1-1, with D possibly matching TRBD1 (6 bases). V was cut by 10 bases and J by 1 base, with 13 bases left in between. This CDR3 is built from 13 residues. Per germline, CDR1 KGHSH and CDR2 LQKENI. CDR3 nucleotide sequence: TGTGCCACCTCTCCAGGGGCGAACACTGAAGCTTTCTTT. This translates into CATSPGANTEAFF.

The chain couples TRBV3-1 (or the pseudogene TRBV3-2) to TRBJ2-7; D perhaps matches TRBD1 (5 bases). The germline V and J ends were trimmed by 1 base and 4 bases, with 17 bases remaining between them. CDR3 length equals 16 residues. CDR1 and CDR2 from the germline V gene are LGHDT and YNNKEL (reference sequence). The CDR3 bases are TGTGCCAGCAGCCAAGTGTCGGAACAGGAAAATTACGAGCAGTACGTC. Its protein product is CASSQVSEQENYEQYV.

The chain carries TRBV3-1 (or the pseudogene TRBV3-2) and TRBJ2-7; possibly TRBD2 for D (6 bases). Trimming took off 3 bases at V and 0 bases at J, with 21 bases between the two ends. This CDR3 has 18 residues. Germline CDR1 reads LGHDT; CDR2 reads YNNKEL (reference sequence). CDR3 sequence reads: CASSHPGLRSKGSYEQYV. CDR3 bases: TGTGCCAGCAGCCACCCGGGACTCAGATCGAAGGGCTCCTACGAGCAGTACGTC.

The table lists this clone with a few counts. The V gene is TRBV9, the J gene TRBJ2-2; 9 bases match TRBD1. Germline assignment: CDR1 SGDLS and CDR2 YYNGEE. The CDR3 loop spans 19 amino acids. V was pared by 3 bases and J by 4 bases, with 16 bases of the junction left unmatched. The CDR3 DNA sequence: TGTGCCAGCAGCGCCGGTCCCGGGACAGGGCTGATGAGCACCGGGGAGCTGTTTTTT. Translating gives CASSAGPGTGLMSTGELFF.

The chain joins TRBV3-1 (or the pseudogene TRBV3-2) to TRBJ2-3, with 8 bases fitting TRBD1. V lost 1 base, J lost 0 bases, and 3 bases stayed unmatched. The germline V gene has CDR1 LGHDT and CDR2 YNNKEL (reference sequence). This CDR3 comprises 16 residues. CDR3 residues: CASSQGRQGSTDTQYF. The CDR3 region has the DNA TGTGCCAGCAGCCAAGGCCGACAGGGGAGCACAGATACGCAGTATTTT.

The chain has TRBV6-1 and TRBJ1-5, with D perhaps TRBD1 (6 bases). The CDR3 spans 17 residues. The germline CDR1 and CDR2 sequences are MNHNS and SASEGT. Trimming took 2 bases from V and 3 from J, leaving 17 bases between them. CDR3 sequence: CASSELFRQAYNQPQHF. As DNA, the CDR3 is TGTGCCAGCAGTGAACTCTTTAGACAGGCGTACAATCAGCCCCAGCATTTT.

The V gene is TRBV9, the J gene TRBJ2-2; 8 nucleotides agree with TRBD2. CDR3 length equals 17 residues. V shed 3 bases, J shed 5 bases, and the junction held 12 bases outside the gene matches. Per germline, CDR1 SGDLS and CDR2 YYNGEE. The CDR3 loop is CASSGPRSGSSTGELFF. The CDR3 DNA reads TGTGCCAGCAGCGGCCCGCGGAGCGGGAGTTCAACCGGGGAGCTGTTTTTT. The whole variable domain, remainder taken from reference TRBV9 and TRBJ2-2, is DSGVTQTPKHLITATGQRVTLRCSPRSGDLSVYWYQQSLDQGLQFLIQYYNGEERAKGNILERFSAQQFPDLHSELNLSSLELGDSALYFCASSGPRSGSSTGELFFGEGSRLTVL.

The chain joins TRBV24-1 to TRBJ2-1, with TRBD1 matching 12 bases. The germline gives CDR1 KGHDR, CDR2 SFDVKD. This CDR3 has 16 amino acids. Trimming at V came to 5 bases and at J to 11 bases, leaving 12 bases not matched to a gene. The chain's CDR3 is CATSGAGTGGRNQQFF. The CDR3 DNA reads TGTGCCACCAGTGGAGCCGGGACAGGGGGCAGAAATCAGCAGTTCTTC.

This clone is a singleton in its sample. The CDR3 is CASSLNRGTDTQYF. CDR3 sequence (DNA): TGTGCCAGCAGTCTTAACAGGGGAACAGATACGCAGTATTTT. The chain combines TRBV27 with TRBJ2-3; 7 positions agree with TRBD1. The CDR3 is 14 amino acids. V lost 5 bases to trimming and J lost 3 bases; unmatched junction nucleotides: 5. Germline V lookup: CDR1 MNHEY, CDR2 SMNVEV (reference sequence).

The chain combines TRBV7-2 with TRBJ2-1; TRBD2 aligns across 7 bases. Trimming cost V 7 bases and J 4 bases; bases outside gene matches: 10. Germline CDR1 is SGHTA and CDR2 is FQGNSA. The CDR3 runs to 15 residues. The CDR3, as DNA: TGTGCCAGCACCCCCAGGGCTAGCGGTTACAATGAGCAGTTCTTC. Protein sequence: CASTPRASGYNEQFF.

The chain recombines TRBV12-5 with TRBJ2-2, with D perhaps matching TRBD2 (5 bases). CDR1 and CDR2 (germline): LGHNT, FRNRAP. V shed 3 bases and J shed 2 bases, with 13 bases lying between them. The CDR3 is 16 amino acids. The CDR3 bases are TGTGCTAGTGGTTTCAGCGGCAGCTTTAACACCGGGGAGCTGTTTTTT. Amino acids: CASGFSGSFNTGELFF.

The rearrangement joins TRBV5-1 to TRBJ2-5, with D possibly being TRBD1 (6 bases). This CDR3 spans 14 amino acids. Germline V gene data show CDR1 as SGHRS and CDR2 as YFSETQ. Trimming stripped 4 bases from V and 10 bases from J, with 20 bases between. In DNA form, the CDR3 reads TGCGCCAGCAGCCCCATAGGGGGTGGGGATGTCCAGTACTTC. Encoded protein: CASSPIGGGDVQYF.

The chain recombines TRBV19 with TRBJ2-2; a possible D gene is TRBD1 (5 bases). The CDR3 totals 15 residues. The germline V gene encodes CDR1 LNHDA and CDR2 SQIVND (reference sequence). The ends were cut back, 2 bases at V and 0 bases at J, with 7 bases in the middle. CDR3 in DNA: TGTGCCAGTAGTATATCGACAGCGAACACCGGGGAGCTGTTTTTT. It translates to CASSISTANTGELFF. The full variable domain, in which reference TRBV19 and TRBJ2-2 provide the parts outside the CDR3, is DGGITQSPKYLFRKEGQNVTLSCEQNLNHDAMYWYRQDPGQGLRLIYYSQIVNDFQKGDIAEGYSVSREKKESFPLTVTSAQKNPTAFYLCASSISTANTGELFFGEGSRLTVL.

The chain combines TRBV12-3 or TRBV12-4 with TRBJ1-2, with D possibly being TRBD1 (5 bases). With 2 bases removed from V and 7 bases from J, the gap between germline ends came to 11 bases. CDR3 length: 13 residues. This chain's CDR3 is CASSLQGFFGYTF. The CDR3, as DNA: TGTGCCAGCAGTTTACAGGGTTTTTTTGGCTACACCTTC.

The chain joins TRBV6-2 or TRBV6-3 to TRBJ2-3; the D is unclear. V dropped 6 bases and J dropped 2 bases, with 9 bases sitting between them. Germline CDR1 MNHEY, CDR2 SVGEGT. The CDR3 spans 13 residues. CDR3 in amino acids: CASSNSPTDTQYF. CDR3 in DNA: TGTGCCAGCAGCAACTCTCCCACAGATACGCAGTATTTT.